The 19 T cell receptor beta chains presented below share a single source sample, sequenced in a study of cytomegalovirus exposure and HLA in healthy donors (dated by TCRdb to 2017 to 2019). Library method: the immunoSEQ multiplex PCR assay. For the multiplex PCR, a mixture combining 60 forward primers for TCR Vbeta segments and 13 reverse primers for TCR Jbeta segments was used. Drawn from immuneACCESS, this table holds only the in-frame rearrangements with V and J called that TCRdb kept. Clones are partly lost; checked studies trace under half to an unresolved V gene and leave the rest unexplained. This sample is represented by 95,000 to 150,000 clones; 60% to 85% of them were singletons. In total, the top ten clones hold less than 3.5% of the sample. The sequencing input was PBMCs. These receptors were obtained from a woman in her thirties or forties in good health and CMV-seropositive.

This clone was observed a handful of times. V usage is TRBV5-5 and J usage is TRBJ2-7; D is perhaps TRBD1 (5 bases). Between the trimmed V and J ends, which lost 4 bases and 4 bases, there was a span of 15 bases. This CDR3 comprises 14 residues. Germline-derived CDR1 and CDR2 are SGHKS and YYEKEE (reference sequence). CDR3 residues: CASSPGHASYEQYF. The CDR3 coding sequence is TGTGCCAGCAGCCCTGGACATGCCTCTTACGAGCAGTACTTC.

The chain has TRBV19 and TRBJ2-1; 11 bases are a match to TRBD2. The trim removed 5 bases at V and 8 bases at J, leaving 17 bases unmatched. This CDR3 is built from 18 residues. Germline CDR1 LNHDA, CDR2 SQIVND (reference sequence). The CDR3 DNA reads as TGTGCCAGTAGTCCCTCTCGAGGTAGCGGGGGGGCTAGGGATGAGCAGTTCTTC. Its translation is CASSPSRGSGGARDEQFF.

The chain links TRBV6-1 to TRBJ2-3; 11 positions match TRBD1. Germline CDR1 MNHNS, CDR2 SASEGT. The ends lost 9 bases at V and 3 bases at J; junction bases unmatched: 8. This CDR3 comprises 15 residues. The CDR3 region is CASPRTGGATDTQYF. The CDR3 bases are TGTGCCAGTCCCCGGACAGGGGGCGCGACAGATACGCAGTATTTT.

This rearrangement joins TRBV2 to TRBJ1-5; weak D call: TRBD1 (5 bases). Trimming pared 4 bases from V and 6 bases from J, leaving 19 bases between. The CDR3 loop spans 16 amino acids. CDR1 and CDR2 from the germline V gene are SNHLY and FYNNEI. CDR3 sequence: CASSGLGAGWGQPQHF. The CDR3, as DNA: TGTGCCAGCAGTGGGTTGGGTGCAGGGTGGGGTCAGCCCCAGCATTTT.

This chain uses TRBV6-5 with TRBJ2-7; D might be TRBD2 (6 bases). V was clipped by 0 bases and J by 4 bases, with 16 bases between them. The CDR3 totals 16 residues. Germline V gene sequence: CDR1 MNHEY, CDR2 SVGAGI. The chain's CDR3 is CASSYSSLAATYEQYF. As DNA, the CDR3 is TGTGCCAGCAGTTACTCGAGTTTAGCGGCTACATACGAGCAGTACTTC.

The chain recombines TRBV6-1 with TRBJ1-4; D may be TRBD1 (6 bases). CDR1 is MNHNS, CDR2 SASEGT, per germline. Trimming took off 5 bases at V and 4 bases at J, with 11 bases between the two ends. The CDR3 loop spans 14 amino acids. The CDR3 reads CASSPDRFNEKLFF. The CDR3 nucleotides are TGTGCCAGCAGTCCCGACAGGTTTAATGAAAAACTGTTTTTT.

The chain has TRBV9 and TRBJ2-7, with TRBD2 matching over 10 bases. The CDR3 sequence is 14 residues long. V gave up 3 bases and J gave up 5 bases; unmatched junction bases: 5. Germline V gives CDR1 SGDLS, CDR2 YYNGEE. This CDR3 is CASSGSGRADEQYF. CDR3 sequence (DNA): TGTGCCAGCAGCGGAAGCGGGAGGGCGGACGAGCAGTACTTC.

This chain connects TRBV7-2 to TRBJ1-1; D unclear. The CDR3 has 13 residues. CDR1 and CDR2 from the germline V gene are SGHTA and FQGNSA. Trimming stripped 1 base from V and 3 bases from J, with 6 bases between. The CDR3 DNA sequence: TGTGCCAGCAGCTTAGTTGAGGACACTGAAGCTTTCTTT. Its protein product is CASSLVEDTEAFF.

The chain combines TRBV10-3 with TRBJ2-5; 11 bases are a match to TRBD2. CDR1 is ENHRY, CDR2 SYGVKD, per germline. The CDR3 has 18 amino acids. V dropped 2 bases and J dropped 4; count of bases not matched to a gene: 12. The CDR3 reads CAISEPGLAGGLGETQYF. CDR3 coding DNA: TGTGCCATCAGTGAGCCCGGGCTAGCGGGAGGTCTAGGAGAGACCCAGTACTTC.

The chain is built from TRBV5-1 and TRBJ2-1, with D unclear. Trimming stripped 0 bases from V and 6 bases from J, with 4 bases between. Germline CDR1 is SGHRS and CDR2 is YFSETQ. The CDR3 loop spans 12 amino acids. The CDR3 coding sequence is TGCGCCAGCAGCTTGGAGAGCAATGAGCAGTTCTTC. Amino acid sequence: CASSLESNEQFF. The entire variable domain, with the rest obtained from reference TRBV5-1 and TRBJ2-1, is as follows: KAGVTQTPRYLIKTRGQQVTLSCSPISGHRSVSWYQQTPGQGLQFLFEYFSETQRNKGNFPGRFSGRQFSNSRSEMNVSTLELGDSALYLCASSLESNEQFFGPGTRLTVL.

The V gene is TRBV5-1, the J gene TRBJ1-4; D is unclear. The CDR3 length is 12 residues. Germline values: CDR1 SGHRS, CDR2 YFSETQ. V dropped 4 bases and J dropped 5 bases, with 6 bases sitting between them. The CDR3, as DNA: TGCGCCAGCAGCCAATCAAATGAAAAACTGTTTTTT. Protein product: CASSQSNEKLFF.

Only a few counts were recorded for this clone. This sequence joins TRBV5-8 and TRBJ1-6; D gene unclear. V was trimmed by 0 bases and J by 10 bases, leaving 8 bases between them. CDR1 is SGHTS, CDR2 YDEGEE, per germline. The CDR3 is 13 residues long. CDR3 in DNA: TGTGCCAGCAGCTTGGAACGGGTATCACCCCTCCACTTT. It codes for CASSLERVSPLHF.

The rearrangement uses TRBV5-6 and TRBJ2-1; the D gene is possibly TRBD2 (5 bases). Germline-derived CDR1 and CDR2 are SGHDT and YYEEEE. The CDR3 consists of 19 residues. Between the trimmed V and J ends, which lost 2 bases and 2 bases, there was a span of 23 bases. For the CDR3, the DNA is TGTGCCAGCAGCTTACCCAAATTAGGAGACCCGGGAACCTACAATGAGCAGTTCTTC. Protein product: CASSLPKLGDPGTYNEQFF.

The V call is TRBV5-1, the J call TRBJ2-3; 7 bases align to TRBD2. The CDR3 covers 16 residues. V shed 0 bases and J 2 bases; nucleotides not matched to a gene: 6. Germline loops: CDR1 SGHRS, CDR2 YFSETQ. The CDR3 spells CASSLDGAGSTDTQYF. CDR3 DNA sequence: TGCGCCAGCAGCTTGGACGGAGCGGGGTCCACAGATACGCAGTATTTT.

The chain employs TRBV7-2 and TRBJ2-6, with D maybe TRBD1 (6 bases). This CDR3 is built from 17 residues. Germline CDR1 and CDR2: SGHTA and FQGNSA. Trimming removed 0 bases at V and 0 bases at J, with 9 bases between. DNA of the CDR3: TGTGCCAGCAGCTTAGCCAGGGGCGTCTCTGGGGCCAACGTCCTGACTTTC. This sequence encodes CASSLARGVSGANVLTF.

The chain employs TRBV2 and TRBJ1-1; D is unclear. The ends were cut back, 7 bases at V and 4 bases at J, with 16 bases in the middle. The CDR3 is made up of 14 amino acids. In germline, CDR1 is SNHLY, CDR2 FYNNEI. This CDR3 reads CASIITVSGTEAFF. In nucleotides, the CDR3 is TGTGCCAGCATTATAACTGTGTCGGGCACTGAAGCTTTCTTT. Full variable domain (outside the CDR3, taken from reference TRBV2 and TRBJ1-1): EPEVTQTPSHQVTQMGQEVILRCVPISNHLYFYWYRQILGQKVEFLVSFYNNEISEKSEIFDDQFSVERPDGSNFTLKIRSTKLEDSAMYFCASIITVSGTEAFFGQGTRLTVV.

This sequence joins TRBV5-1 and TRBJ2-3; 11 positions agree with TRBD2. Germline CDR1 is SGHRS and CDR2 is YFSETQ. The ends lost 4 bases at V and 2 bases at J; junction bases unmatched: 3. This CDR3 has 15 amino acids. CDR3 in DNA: TGCGCCAGCAGCCCGACTAGCGGGGACACAGATACGCAGTATTTT. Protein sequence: CASSPTSGDTDTQYF.

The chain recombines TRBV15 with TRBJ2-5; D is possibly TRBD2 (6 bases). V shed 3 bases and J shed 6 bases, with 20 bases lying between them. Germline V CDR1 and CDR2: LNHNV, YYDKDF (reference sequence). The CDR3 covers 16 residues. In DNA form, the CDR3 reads TGTGCCACCAGCAGTACCGGGACTTCTTTGACAAAGACCCAGTACTTC. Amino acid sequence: CATSSTGTSLTKTQYF.

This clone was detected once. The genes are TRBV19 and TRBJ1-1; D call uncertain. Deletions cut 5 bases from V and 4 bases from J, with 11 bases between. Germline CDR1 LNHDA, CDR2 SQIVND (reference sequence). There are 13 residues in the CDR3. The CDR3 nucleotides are TGTGCCAGTAGTTTATTTCCGGGCACTGAAGCTTTCTTT. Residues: CASSLFPGTEAFF.